The next 2 T cell receptor beta chains were all read from a single sample in a study of identical twins. TCRdb passed the 5' RACE reads through MiXCR, listing each CDR3 protein once. The sample records about 690,000 distinct CDR3 sequences, around 20% being singletons. These sequences were also reported in another study, on T cells expressing NK-cell markers.

The sample taken for sequencing was PBMCs. The receptors were gathered from a woman aged 18 to 35 in good health.

This clonotype was seen a few times. The chain links TRBV20-1 to TRBJ2-2, with TRBD2 matching over 7 bases. Unmatched junction bases numbered 9, after V lost 6 bases and J lost 5 bases. The V gene's germline CDR1 is DFQATT and CDR2 SNEGSKA (reference sequence). The CDR3 is 14 amino acids. The CDR3 bases are TGCAGTGCCTCCCGGCCAGCGGGAACCGGGGAGCTGTTTTTT. This codes for CSASRPAGTGELFF.

This clonotype occurred a few times. V is TRBV7-9 and J is TRBJ2-1; TRBD2 matches at 8 bases. The CDR3 spans 15 residues. Germline V gives CDR1 SEHNR, CDR2 FQNEAQ (reference sequence). With V trimmed by 5 bases and J by 5 bases, 8 bases remained unmatched. The CDR3 DNA follows: TGTGCCAGCAGCCCAAGCGGGAGTTCCCACAATGAGCAGTTCTTC. It encodes CASSPSGSSHNEQFF.